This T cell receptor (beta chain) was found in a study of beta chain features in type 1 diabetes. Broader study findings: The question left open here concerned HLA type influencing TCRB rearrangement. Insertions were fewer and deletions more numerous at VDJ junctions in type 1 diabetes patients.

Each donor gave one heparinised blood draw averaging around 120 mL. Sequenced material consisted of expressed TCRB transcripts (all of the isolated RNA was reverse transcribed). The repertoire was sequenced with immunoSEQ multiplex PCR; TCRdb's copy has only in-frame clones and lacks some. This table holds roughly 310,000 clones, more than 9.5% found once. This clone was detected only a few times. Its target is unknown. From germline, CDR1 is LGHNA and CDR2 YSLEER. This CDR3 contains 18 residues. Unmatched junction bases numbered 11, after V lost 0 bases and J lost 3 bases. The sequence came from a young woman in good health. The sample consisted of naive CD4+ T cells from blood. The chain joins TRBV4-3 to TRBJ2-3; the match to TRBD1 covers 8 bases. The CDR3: CASSQEGTGGFTTDTQYF. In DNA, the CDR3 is TGCGCCAGCAGCCAAGAGGGGACAGGAGGGTTTACAACAGATACGCAGTATTTT.